This is a list of T cell receptor beta chains from one sample in a study of technical replicates of blood from a few donors. The method was immunoSEQ multiplex PCR; TCRdb's version includes in-frame clones alone and lacks a portion of them. The table lists more than 70,000 clones, about 92% of them singletons, with about 0.27% in the top ten. The sample was T cells isolated from PBMCs. The receptors here all came from a human donor in good health. CDR3s include the opening cysteine and the closing phenylalanine or tryptophan. Each record gives: CDR3 DNA, CDR3 protein, V gene, D gene, J gene, clone size. D genes are given only for firm matches. Size values are once, few and many counts, or a class for expanded clones, and some rows have none.

cdr3_nt: TGTGCCAGCAGTGAGGGACAGGGTGGATCCGGGGAGCTGTTTTTT; cdr3_aa: CASSEGQGGSGELFF; v_call: TRBV6-1; d_call: TRBD1; j_call: TRBJ2-2; clone_size: NA
cdr3_nt: TGTGCCAGCAGGTATAACGGGGATAGCAATCAGCCCCAGCATTTT; cdr3_aa: CASRYNGDSNQPQHF; v_call: TRBV2; d_call: NA; j_call: TRBJ1-5; clone_size: NA
cdr3_nt: TGTGCCAGCAGCTTGGCTCCCCCAGAGACCCAGTACTTC; cdr3_aa: CASSLAPPETQYF; v_call: TRBV5-4; d_call: NA; j_call: TRBJ2-5; clone_size: NA
cdr3_nt: TGTGCCAGCAGCGTATTCCCGGGGGAAGAGACCCAGTACTTC; cdr3_aa: CASSVFPGEETQYF; v_call: TRBV9; d_call: NA; j_call: TRBJ2-5; clone_size: NA
cdr3_nt: TGTGCCAGCAGCTTTCCAGCTAGCGGGGAGCTGTTTTTT; cdr3_aa: CASSFPASGELFF; v_call: TRBV5-4; d_call: NA; j_call: TRBJ2-2; clone_size: NA
cdr3_nt: TGTGCCAGCAGCTCCCCTAGCGGGGGGGCCCCTCTCGAGCAGTACTTC; cdr3_aa: CASSSPSGGAPLEQYF; v_call: TRBV7-2; d_call: TRBD2; j_call: TRBJ2-7; clone_size: NA
cdr3_nt: TGTGCCAGCAGTTACCGCCAGGGAGGTGGTAACACTGAAGCTTTCTTT; cdr3_aa: CASSYRQGGGNTEAFF; v_call: TRBV6-5; d_call: NA; j_call: TRBJ1-1; clone_size: NA
cdr3_nt: TGTGCCAGCAGCTTACGACAGGCCCCCGAGAGCAAAGCTTTCTTT; cdr3_aa: CASSLRQAPESKAFF; v_call: TRBV13; d_call: NA; j_call: TRBJ1-1; clone_size: NA
cdr3_nt: TGCGCCAGCACCGACGGCGGGTGGGGCACAGATACGCAGTATTTT; cdr3_aa: CASTDGGWGTDTQYF; v_call: TRBV4-1; d_call: NA; j_call: TRBJ2-3; clone_size: NA
cdr3_nt: TGTGCCAGCAGTTTTGCGGAGCTTGGTGGAAACATTCAGTACTTC; cdr3_aa: CASSFAELGGNIQYF; v_call: TRBV28; d_call: NA; j_call: TRBJ2-4; clone_size: NA
cdr3_nt: TGTGCCAGCTCACCATACAAGGAAAGCGGTCAGCCCCAGCATTTT; cdr3_aa: CASSPYKESGQPQHF; v_call: TRBV18; d_call: NA; j_call: TRBJ1-5; clone_size: once
cdr3_nt: TGTGCCAGCAGTACTTACCGGGACTCCTTGGACGGGCAGTACTTC; cdr3_aa: CASSTYRDSLDGQYF; v_call: TRBV6-6; d_call: NA; j_call: TRBJ2-7; clone_size: NA
cdr3_nt: TGTGCCAGCAGCTTTGGAGGGCCCGGGGAGCTGTTTTTT; cdr3_aa: CASSFGGPGELFF; v_call: TRBV5-6; d_call: NA; j_call: TRBJ2-2; clone_size: NA
cdr3_nt: TGCAGCGTTGAGGGTAGCGGGGGGTGGGTAGAGACCCAGTACTTC; cdr3_aa: CSVEGSGGWVETQYF; v_call: TRBV29-1; d_call: TRBD2; j_call: TRBJ2-5; clone_size: NA
cdr3_nt: TGCGCCAGCAGTGAATCGGCCTACGAGCAGTACTTC; cdr3_aa: CASSESAYEQYF; v_call: TRBV10-1; d_call: NA; j_call: TRBJ2-7; clone_size: NA
cdr3_nt: TGTGCCAGCAGCTTAGGAAGCGGGGTGAACACCGGGGAGCTGTTTTTT; cdr3_aa: CASSLGSGVNTGELFF; v_call: TRBV7-9; d_call: TRBD2; j_call: TRBJ2-2; clone_size: NA
cdr3_nt: TGTGCCAGCAGCCCCCCGGGTTTGAGCAGCTATGGCTACACCTTC; cdr3_aa: CASSPPGLSSYGYTF; v_call: TRBV7-9; d_call: NA; j_call: TRBJ1-2; clone_size: NA
cdr3_nt: TGCGCCAGCAGACCATTCTCCCCGAGACACAGTAATGAAAAACTGTTTTTT; cdr3_aa: CASRPFSPRHSNEKLFF; v_call: TRBV4-1; d_call: NA; j_call: TRBJ1-4; clone_size: NA
cdr3_nt: TGTGCCAGTATGAAGGTCCGTGATGGTATCAGGGGGAACACTGAAGCTTTCTTT; cdr3_aa: CASMKVRDGIRGNTEAFF; v_call: TRBV19; d_call: NA; j_call: TRBJ1-1; clone_size: NA
cdr3_nt: TGTGCCAGCAGCTTAGGTCGCCTGGCTGAGACCCAGTACTTC; cdr3_aa: CASSLGRLAETQYF; v_call: TRBV7-8; d_call: NA; j_call: TRBJ2-5; clone_size: NA
cdr3_nt: TGTGCCAGCAGCCCATCCTACGAGCAGTACTTC; cdr3_aa: CASSPSYEQYF; v_call: TRBV2; d_call: NA; j_call: TRBJ2-7; clone_size: NA
cdr3_nt: TGTGCCAGCACTGACAGTCCGACGGAACCGGGTGAAAAACTGTTTTTT; cdr3_aa: CASTDSPTEPGEKLFF; v_call: TRBV2; d_call: NA; j_call: TRBJ1-4; clone_size: NA
cdr3_nt: TGCAGCGTGGGATTGGGACAGGGGGTTAATCAGCCCCAGCATTTT; cdr3_aa: CSVGLGQGVNQPQHF; v_call: TRBV29-1; d_call: TRBD1; j_call: TRBJ1-5; clone_size: NA
cdr3_nt: TGTGCCAGCAGTTTAAGTGGCGGGCGGGTCACCGGGGAGCTGTTTTTT; cdr3_aa: CASSLSGGRVTGELFF; v_call: TRBV27; d_call: NA; j_call: TRBJ2-2; clone_size: NA
cdr3_nt: TGCGCCAGCAGTCCAACGCCGGGGAGCAATCAGCCCCAGCATTTT; cdr3_aa: CASSPTPGSNQPQHF; v_call: TRBV5-1; d_call: NA; j_call: TRBJ1-5; clone_size: NA
cdr3_nt: TGCGCCAGCAGTGAGTCGATAGACAGGGACCCCGAGGGGCACACAGATACGCAGTATTTT; cdr3_aa: CASSESIDRDPEGHTDTQYF; v_call: TRBV10-1; d_call: TRBD1; j_call: TRBJ2-3; clone_size: NA
cdr3_nt: TGTGCCAGCAGCACCCCCCCGGGGTATGGCTACACCTTC; cdr3_aa: CASSTPPGYGYTF; v_call: TRBV9; d_call: NA; j_call: TRBJ1-2; clone_size: NA
cdr3_nt: TGCGCCAGCAGAGGACTAGCGGGGGGGCCGATCGGATACAATGAGCAGTTCTTC; cdr3_aa: CASRGLAGGPIGYNEQFF; v_call: TRBV5-1; d_call: TRBD2; j_call: TRBJ2-1; clone_size: NA
cdr3_nt: TGTGCCAGCAGCTTGGGACAGGGGGCGCCCCATTTGTCCGAGCAGTACTTC; cdr3_aa: CASSLGQGAPHLSEQYF; v_call: TRBV5-8; d_call: TRBD1; j_call: TRBJ2-7; clone_size: NA
cdr3_nt: TGTGCCAGTAGCAGACTCACAGATACGCAGTATTTT; cdr3_aa: CASSRLTDTQYF; v_call: TRBV19; d_call: NA; j_call: TRBJ2-3; clone_size: few
cdr3_nt: TGTGCCAGCAGTGAACCCCAGTATAGCAATCAGCCCCAGCATTTT; cdr3_aa: CASSEPQYSNQPQHF; v_call: TRBV6-1; d_call: NA; j_call: TRBJ1-5; clone_size: few
cdr3_nt: TGTGCCACCGAGGTTCAAGAGACCCAGTACTTC; cdr3_aa: CATEVQETQYF; v_call: TRBV2; d_call: NA; j_call: TRBJ2-5; clone_size: NA
cdr3_nt: TGTGCCAGCAGTGAGGGGGGGACATTAGCCAAAAACATTCAGTACTTC; cdr3_aa: CASSEGGTLAKNIQYF; v_call: TRBV6-1; d_call: NA; j_call: TRBJ2-4; clone_size: NA
cdr3_nt: TGTGCCAGTCAATGGGGGACGGGGAGGGGCTATGGCTACACCTTC; cdr3_aa: CASQWGTGRGYGYTF; v_call: TRBV6-1; d_call: NA; j_call: TRBJ1-2; clone_size: NA
cdr3_nt: TGTGCCAGCTCACTAGGACAGGGCTTCAATGAAAAACTGTTTTTT; cdr3_aa: CASSLGQGFNEKLFF; v_call: TRBV18; d_call: TRBD1; j_call: TRBJ1-4; clone_size: NA
cdr3_nt: TGTGCCAGCAGCCCTCGACGGGGAAATTCACCCCTCCACTTT; cdr3_aa: CASSPRRGNSPLHF; v_call: TRBV11-2; d_call: NA; j_call: TRBJ1-6; clone_size: NA
cdr3_nt: TGTGCCAGCTCGTATTCCTTAGAGACCCAGTACTTC; cdr3_aa: CASSYSLETQYF; v_call: TRBV2; d_call: NA; j_call: TRBJ2-5; clone_size: once
cdr3_nt: TGTGCTAGTGTTCCACAGGGGGCTGGTACTGAAGCTTTCTTT; cdr3_aa: CASVPQGAGTEAFF; v_call: TRBV12-5; d_call: TRBD1; j_call: TRBJ1-1; clone_size: NA
cdr3_nt: TGTGCCAGCAGGGGGACAGGGGACTACAATGAGCAGTTCTTC; cdr3_aa: CASRGTGDYNEQFF; v_call: TRBV2; d_call: TRBD1; j_call: TRBJ2-1; clone_size: NA